This is a list of T cell receptor beta chains from one sample in a study of blood T cell repertoires in COVID-19. Only in-frame clones appear in the TCRdb table, and some are missing; sequencing was by immunoSEQ multiplex PCR. The sample consists of around 300,000 clones, 75% to 90% of them appearing once. Sequencing was carried out using PBMCs or T cells enriched from blood (not recorded which). These receptors were taken from a young woman who had recovered from COVID-19. The CDR3 runs from the conserved cysteine through the conserved F or W. The D gene is left open where the match is weak. A clone size is listed for some rows: how often the clone was seen (once, few, many), or a class if it is expanded.

clone_size	d_call	v_call	j_call	cdr3_nt	cdr3_aa
NA	NA	TRBV27	TRBJ1-4	TGTGCCAGCAGTCCTCGTTCACCGGGTCGGTTCGAAAAACTGTTTTTT	CASSPRSPGRFEKLFF
NA	TRBD1	TRBV18	TRBJ1-2	TGTGCCAGCTCATCCACAGGGGACGGTAACTATGGCTACACCTTC	CASSSTGDGNYGYTF
once	NA	TRBV3-1/TRBV3-2	TRBJ1-3	TGTGCCAGCAGCCAAGTTACTGCGGGAGGAGGTGGAAACACCATATATTTT	CASSQVTAGGGGNTIYF
NA	NA	TRBV5-5	TRBJ2-7	TGTGCCAGCAGCTACCGGACAGTCGAGCAGTACTTC	CASSYRTVEQYF
few	NA	TRBV6-5	TRBJ2-7	TGTGCCAGCAGACGTGGAACAGGGAGCTCCTACGAGCAGTACTTC	CASRRGTGSSYEQYF
NA	NA	TRBV7-8	TRBJ1-1	TGTGCCAGCAGCTCCGGGGGGCAGAACACTGAAGCTTTCTTT	CASSSGGQNTEAFF
NA	TRBD1	TRBV27	TRBJ1-2	TGTGCCAGCGGCTGGACAGGGGTGGATGGCTACACCTTC	CASGWTGVDGYTF
NA	TRBD1	TRBV2	TRBJ1-6	TGTGCCAGCAGTTCAGACAGGGGTGGTAGAGGATCACCCCTCCACTTT	CASSSDRGGRGSPLHF
NA	TRBD1	TRBV6-2/TRBV6-3	TRBJ1-4	TGTGCCAGCAGGTACAGGGGCACAAATGAAAAACTGTTTTTT	CASRYRGTNEKLFF
few	NA	TRBV5-1	TRBJ2-7	TGCGCCAGCAGCTTGTTCGGCAGGGGCGACGAGCAGTACTTC	CASSLFGRGDEQYF
NA	NA	TRBV7-8	TRBJ1-4	TGTGCCAGCAGCCAGAGACAGCCAAATGAAAAACTGTTTTTT	CASSQRQPNEKLFF
NA	NA	TRBV18	TRBJ1-3	TGTGCCAGCTCACGTTCTGGGGCTCTCTCTGGAAACACCATATATTTT	CASSRSGALSGNTIYF
NA	NA	TRBV7-9	TRBJ2-3	TGTGCCAGCAGCTTAGATCAGGGGCGGACAGATACGCAGTATTTT	CASSLDQGRTDTQYF
NA	TRBD1	TRBV28	TRBJ1-6	TGTGCCAGCAGGGGAACAGGGGGCGCGGATTATAATTCACCCCTCCACTTT	CASRGTGGADYNSPLHF
NA	TRBD1	TRBV27	TRBJ1-2	TGTGCCAGCAGTACACTGGGACAGGGGAACTATGGCTACACCTTC	CASSTLGQGNYGYTF
NA	TRBD1	TRBV28	TRBJ1-2	TGTGCCAGCAGTTCCCCCGGGGCAGGGGGCTATGGCTACACCTTC	CASSSPGAGGYGYTF
NA	TRBD1	TRBV6-5	TRBJ2-7	TGTGCCAGCAGTCCGACAGGGCTGAAAGAGCAGTACTTC	CASSPTGLKEQYF
NA	TRBD2	TRBV7-2	TRBJ2-1	TGTGCCAGCAGCCTCAGGACTAGCGGGGGGGTTTACAATGAGCAGTTCTTC	CASSLRTSGGVYNEQFF
NA	NA	TRBV7-6	TRBJ2-5	TGTGCCAGCAGCTCTCTGGACTTTCAAGAGACCCAGTACTTC	CASSSLDFQETQYF
NA	TRBD1	TRBV2	TRBJ1-1	TGTGCCAGCAGCGTTGGACAGGGCATCACTGAAGCTTTCTTT	CASSVGQGITEAFF
NA	NA	TRBV9	TRBJ2-3	TGTGCCAGCAGTACTCTCTCGGGGGGCACAGATACGCAGTATTTT	CASSTLSGGTDTQYF
NA	NA	TRBV5-8	TRBJ1-1	TGTGCCAGCACCCCCTATTGGGGAGGCACTGAAGCTTTCTTT	CASTPYWGGTEAFF
NA	TRBD1	TRBV6-5	TRBJ1-2	TGTGCCAGCAGCCGACAGGGCCAAGGGGGCTACACCTTC	CASSRQGQGGYTF
NA	NA	TRBV18	TRBJ2-3	TGTGCCAGCTCACGACCATCAGGAGATACGCAGTATTTT	CASSRPSGDTQYF
NA	TRBD1	TRBV3-1/TRBV3-2	TRBJ2-7	TGTGCCAGCAGCCAAGCGGGACAGACCTACGAGCAGTACTTC	CASSQAGQTYEQYF
NA	NA	TRBV7-9	TRBJ1-5	TGTGCCAGCAGCTTAGTGAACTGGGGGGGAGGTCAGCCCCAGCATTTT	CASSLVNWGGGQPQHF
NA	NA	TRBV11-2	TRBJ1-5	TGTGCCAGCAGCTTCGGCAGGTTCTATAGCAATCAGCCCCAGCATTTT	CASSFGRFYSNQPQHF
NA	TRBD2	TRBV9	TRBJ2-5	TGTGCCAGCAGCCCAGGGGTTAGCGGGGGATTCCAAGAGACCCAGTACTTC	CASSPGVSGGFQETQYF
NA	NA	TRBV11-2	TRBJ1-2	TGTGCCAGCAGAGGACAGTCTACACCAATTAACTATGGCTACACCTTC	CASRGQSTPINYGYTF
NA	TRBD1	TRBV12-3/TRBV12-4	TRBJ1-2	TGTGCCAGCAGCCCCGGACAGGGCTATGGCTACACCTTC	CASSPGQGYGYTF
NA	TRBD1	TRBV6-5	TRBJ1-2	TGTGCCAGCAGTACAGGGGCCTCTAACTATGGCTACACCTTC	CASSTGASNYGYTF
NA	TRBD2	TRBV3-1/TRBV3-2	TRBJ2-2	TGTGCCAGCAGCCAAGATGGGTCTAGCGGGGGGATGAACACCGGGGAGCTGTTTTTT	CASSQDGSSGGMNTGELFF
NA	TRBD1	TRBV7-3	TRBJ2-7	TGTGCCAGCAGCCTCCTCCCGGGACAGGGAACCTACGAGCAGTACTTC	CASSLLPGQGTYEQYF
NA	TRBD2	TRBV9	TRBJ2-7	TGTGCCAGCAGCGTAGAGGGAGGACTAGCCTCCGAGCAGTACTTC	CASSVEGGLASEQYF
NA	TRBD2	TRBV7-2	TRBJ2-7	TGTGCCAGCAGCCTAGGAGCGGGGCCGCTCTACGAGCAGTACTTC	CASSLGAGPLYEQYF
once	NA	TRBV5-1	TRBJ1-3	TGCGCCAGCAGCGAGGATGGGGGGGCGCTCGGAAACACCATATATTTT	CASSEDGGALGNTIYF
NA	TRBD1	TRBV28	TRBJ1-1	TGTGCCAGCGACTCACAGGACAGGGACTCTGAAGCTTTCTTT	CASDSQDRDSEAFF